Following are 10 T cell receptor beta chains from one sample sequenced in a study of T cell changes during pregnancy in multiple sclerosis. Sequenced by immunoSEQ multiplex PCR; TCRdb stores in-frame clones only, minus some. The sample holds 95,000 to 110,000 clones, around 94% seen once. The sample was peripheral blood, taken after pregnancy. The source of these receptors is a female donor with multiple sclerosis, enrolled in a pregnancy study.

The CDR3 here is CASSLAGQGAEFF. The CDR3 DNA reads as TGTGCCAGCAGCTTAGCTGGACAGGGGGCCGAGTTCTTC. This chain connects TRBV7-9 to TRBJ2-1, with 11 bases aligning to TRBD1. Looked up from germline, CDR1 is SEHNR and CDR2 is FQNEAQ (reference sequence). This CDR3 has 13 amino acids. V gave up 0 bases and J gave up 14 bases; unmatched junction bases: 3.

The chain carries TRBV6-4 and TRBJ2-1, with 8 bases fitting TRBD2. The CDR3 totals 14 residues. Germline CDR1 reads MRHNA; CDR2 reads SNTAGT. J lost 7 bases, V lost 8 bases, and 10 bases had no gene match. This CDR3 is CASSRAGDRNEQFF. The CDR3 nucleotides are TGTGCCAGCTCCCGAGCGGGAGATCGGAATGAGCAGTTCTTC.

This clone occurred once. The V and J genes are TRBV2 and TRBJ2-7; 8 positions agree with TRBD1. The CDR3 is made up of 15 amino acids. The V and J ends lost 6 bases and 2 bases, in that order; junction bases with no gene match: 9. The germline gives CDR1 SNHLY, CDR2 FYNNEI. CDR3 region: CASSQGAVTTYEQYF. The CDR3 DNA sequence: TGTGCCAGCAGCCAGGGGGCAGTAACGACCTACGAGCAGTACTTC.

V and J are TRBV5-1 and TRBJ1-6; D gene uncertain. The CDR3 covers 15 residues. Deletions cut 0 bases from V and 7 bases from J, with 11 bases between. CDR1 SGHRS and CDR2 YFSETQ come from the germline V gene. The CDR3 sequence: CASSLGGTKNSPLHF. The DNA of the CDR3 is TGCGCCAGCAGCTTGGGCGGAACGAAGAATTCACCCCTCCACTTT. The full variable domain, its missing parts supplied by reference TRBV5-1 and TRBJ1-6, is KAGVTQTPRYLIKTRGQQVTLSCSPISGHRSVSWYQQTPGQGLQFLFEYFSETQRNKGNFPGRFSGRQFSNSRSEMNVSTLELGDSALYLCASSLGGTKNSPLHFGNGTRLTVT.

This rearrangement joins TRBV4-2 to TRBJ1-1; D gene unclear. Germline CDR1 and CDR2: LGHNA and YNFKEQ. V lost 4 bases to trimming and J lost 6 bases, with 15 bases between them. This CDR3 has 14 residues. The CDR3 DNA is TGTGCCAGCAGCCCAGAGGGCGCCAAAGCTGAAGCTTTCTTT. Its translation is CASSPEGAKAEAFF.

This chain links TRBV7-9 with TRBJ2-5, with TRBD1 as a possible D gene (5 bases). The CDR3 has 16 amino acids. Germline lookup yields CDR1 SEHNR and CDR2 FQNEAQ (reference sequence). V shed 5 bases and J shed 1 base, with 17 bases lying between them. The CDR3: CASSLGLDRFQETQYF. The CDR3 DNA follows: TGTGCCAGCAGCCTAGGTCTCGACAGATTCCAAGAGACCCAGTACTTC.

CDR3 coding DNA: TGTGCCAGCAGCCTTTTGGGGGGGGCGAGCTCCTACAATGAGCAGTTCTTC. Translating gives CASSLLGGASSYNEQFF. This chain connects TRBV14 to TRBJ2-1; perhaps TRBD2 as D (7 bases). Germline values: CDR1 SGHDN, CDR2 FVKESK. Trimming removed 4 bases from V and 0 bases from J, with 16 bases in between. The CDR3 contains 17 residues.

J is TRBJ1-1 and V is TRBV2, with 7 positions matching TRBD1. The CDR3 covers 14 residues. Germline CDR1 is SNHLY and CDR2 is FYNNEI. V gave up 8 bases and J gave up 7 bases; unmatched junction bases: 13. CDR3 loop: CASPKPPGTVEAFF. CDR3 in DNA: TGTGCCAGCCCAAAACCCCCCGGGACAGTTGAAGCTTTCTTT.

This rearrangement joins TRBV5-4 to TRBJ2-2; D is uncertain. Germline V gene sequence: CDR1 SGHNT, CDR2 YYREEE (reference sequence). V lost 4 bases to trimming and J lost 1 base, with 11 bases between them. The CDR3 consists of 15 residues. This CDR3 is CASSPPGQNTGELFF. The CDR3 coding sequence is TGTGCCAGCAGCCCGCCTGGGCAGAACACCGGGGAGCTGTTTTTT.

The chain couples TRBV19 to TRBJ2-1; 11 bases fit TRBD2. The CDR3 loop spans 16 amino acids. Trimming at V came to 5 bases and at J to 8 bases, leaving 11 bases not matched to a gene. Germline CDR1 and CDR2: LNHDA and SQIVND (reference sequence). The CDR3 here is CASSRTGTSGLYEQFF. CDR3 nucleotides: TGTGCCAGTAGTCGAACCGGGACTAGCGGATTGTATGAGCAGTTCTTC.